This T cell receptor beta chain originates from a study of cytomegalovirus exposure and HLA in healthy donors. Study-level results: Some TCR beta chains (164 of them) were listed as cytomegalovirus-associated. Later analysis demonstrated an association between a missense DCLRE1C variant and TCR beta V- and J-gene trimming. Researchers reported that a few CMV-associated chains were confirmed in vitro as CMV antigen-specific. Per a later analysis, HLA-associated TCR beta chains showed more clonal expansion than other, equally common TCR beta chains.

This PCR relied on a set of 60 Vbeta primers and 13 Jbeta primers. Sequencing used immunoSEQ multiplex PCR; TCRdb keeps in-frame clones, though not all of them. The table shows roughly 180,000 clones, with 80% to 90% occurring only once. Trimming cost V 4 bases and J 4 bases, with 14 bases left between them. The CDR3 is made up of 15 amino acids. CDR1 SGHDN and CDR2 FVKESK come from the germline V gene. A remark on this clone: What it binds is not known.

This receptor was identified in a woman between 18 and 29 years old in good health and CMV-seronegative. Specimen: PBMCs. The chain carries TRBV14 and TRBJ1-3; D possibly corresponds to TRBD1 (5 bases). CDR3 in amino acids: CASSRQSPGGNTIYF. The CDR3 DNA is TGTGCCAGCAGCCGCCAATCCCCAGGGGGAAACACCATATATTTT.